This entry is about one T cell receptor (beta chain). This clonotype was found a few times. The antigen it binds to is not known. Within one base of it there is no much larger clone, and no base qualities were kept. The method behind the library was 5' RACE. Instrument used: Illumina HiSeq 2500. A second roughly 6 to 11 cycle PCR used a sample-barcoded 5' primer and a J-beta primer mix. A template-switch 5' adaptor carrying 12 random nucleotides introduced a unique molecular identifier onto each TCR beta cDNA molecule. Each sample yielded at least 3 million CDR3-containing paired-end reads. First-strand cDNA synthesis was performed from all RNA using the Mint cDNA synthesis kit, with priming by a TRBC-specific oligonucleotide. Following uracil-DNA glycosylase treatment, all cDNA underwent a first 18-cycle PCR with the universal primers M1SS and BC2_uni_R. In the paper's pipeline: For normalization, 1 million high-quality reads, each with a distinct molecular identifier, were randomly selected from each sample. Instead of being binned into consensus sequences, reads that shared molecular identifiers were thrown out. CDR3 identification, clonotype clustering and error correction used MiTCR with a Q25 quality threshold and the strictest error-elimination algorithm. Lower-bound total TCR beta diversity was estimated with a nonparametric unseen species model using Euler transformation. TCRdb redid the processing of the public reads, applying fastp at Q25 and MiXCR, and retained in-frame beta chains. All rows with the same CDR3 protein become a single entry with the most common DNA and genes. The V and J calls come from TCRdb's annotation, not from the publication. The sample yields 1.5 million to 1.9 million distinct CDR3 sequences; 35% to 45% were counted once. The top ten clones comprise around 4% of the sample.

This entry comes from a study of blood T cells in healthy people across ages (dated by TCRdb to the mid-2010s). With regard to the full study: In model experiments, template switching captured about one uniquely barcoded TCR beta cDNA molecule for every two T cells. Using deep sequencing normalized with unique cDNA molecular identifiers, the study measured how TCR beta repertoire diversity changes with age. The donors were divided into four age groups: young (average approximately 17 years), middle-aged (around 37), aged (approximately 62) and long-lived (about 84). To avoid experimental bias, donors of different ages were distributed randomly across sequencing lanes. For two donors (one aged 18 to 30 and one aged 80 or older), the study analyzed two additional independent replicas of 1 million unique cDNA reads from the same blood draw.

The research as a whole found: As age increased, observed TCR beta diversity per million T cells dropped in a roughly linear way, and a significant reduction was already evident by age approximately 40. Bulk unsorted PBMC profiling prevented conclusive comparison of naive and antigen-experienced compartments. Because the CMV infection status of the donors was unknown, age-related changes in expanded clonotypes may potentially have been confounded. Observed TCR beta diversity correlated strongly with the percentage of naive T cells measured by flow cytometry. The long-lived group showed more naive CD4+ T cells, fewer expanded clones and increased TCR diversity than the aged group, suggesting age selection. Estimates of total diversity based on one million sequenced T cells were considered lower bounds and underestimates.

Systemically healthy Caucasian individuals from Russia, some 40 in total and aged about 6 to 100 years, were included as donors. About 10 milliliters of peripheral blood were collected from each donor into EDTA-treated Vacutainer tubes. PBMCs were isolated by Ficoll-Paque density-gradient centrifugation, with at least 6 million obtained per sample. Total RNA, at least 6 micrograms per sample, was extracted from PBMCs with Trizol reagent. For every donor, flow cytometry on a PBMC aliquot measured the percentage of naive CD45RAhigh/CD27high T cells. The clonotype originates from a woman in her late teens or twenties in good health. What was sequenced was blood.

At the DNA level, the sequence is TGTGCCACCAGCAGAGATCAACAGGGCCAGCCCCAGCATTTT. Its coded protein is CATSRDQQGQPQHF. The V and J segments used are TRBV15 and TRBJ1-5; TRBD1 is a possible D gene, resting on 6 matching bases. V is clipped by 0 bases and J by 7 bases, and the sequence between their germline boundaries is 10 bases long. Reading the germline V gene (reference sequence) gives CDR1 LNHNV and CDR2 YYDKDF. Reading from cysteine to phenylalanine, the CDR3 counts 14 amino acids. The CDR3 DNA has 42 bases and is translated from base 1. Reference TRBV15 and TRBJ1-5 proteins supply the regions before and after the CDR3; the full variable domain is: DAMVIQNPRYQVTQFGKPVTLSCSQTLNHNVMYWYQQKSSQAPKLLFHYYDKDFNNEADTPDNFQSRRPNTSFCFLDIRSPGLGDTAMYLCATSRDQQGQPQHFGDGTRLSIL.